This T cell receptor (beta chain) emerged from a study of T-cell reconstitution after alpha-beta-depleted transplantation in children (dated by TCRdb to about 2016). General notes on the study: T-cell immune reconstitution after TCRalphabeta/CD19-depleted allogeneic hematopoietic cell transplantation in children was quantitatively tracked in the study by means of TCR repertoire profiling.

Libraries were prepared through PCR. Sequencing was performed on an Illumina HiSeq 2500. TCR library preparation used molecular barcoding, with unique molecular identifiers applied to normalize quantification of the TCRbeta repertoire. TCRdb took the public reads, trimmed them with fastp at Q25, ran MiXCR for clone calling and kept in-frame beta chains. Rows are unified per CDR3 protein, each entry keeping the most common DNA and genes. For this sample there are some 72,000 distinct CDR3 sequences; around 6.6% appear just once. The ten largest make up approximately 2.3% of the sample. This clonotype was seen many times. Its antigen is currently not known. No qualities accompany the bases; no much larger clone lies one base away. The CDR1 and CDR2 encoded by the germline V gene are KGHSH and LQKENI. The CDR3 goes from the cysteine to the phenylalanine over 16 residues. Kept here is only the CDR3 DNA, which spans 48 bases and is read in frame from base 1. The junction carries 27 bases between V and J, which are trimmed by 10 bases and 7 bases respectively.

This chain is built from TRBV18 and TRBJ2-3; TRBD2 might be the D gene, on 5 matching bases. The sequences come from PBMCs from the stem cell graft donor, collected from the stem cell graft. The TCR sequence derives from a human donor who donated a stem cell graft to a child with acute lymphoblastic leukemia. The CDR3 sequence is CATASKLGLEGYTQYF. The DNA sequence is given as TGTGCCACGGCGTCGAAGTTAGGACTCGAAGGATATACGCAGTATTTT.